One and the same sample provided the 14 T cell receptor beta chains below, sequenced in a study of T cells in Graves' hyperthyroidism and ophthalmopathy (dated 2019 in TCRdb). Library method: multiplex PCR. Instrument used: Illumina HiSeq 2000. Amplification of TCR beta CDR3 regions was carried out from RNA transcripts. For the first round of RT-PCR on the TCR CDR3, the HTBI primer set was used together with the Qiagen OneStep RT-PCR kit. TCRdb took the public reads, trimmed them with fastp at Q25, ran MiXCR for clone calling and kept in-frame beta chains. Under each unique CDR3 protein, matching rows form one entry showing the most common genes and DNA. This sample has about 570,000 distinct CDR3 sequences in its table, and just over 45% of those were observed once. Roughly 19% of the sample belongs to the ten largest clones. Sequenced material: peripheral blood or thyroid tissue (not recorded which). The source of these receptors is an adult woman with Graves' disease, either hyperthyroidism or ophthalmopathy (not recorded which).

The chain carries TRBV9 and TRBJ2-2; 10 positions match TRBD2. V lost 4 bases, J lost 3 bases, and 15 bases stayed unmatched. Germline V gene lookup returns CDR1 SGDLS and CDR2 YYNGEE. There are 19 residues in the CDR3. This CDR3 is CASSSQSGRAKKYTGELFF. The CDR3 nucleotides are TGTGCCAGCAGCTCTCAAAGCGGGAGGGCGAAAAAGTACACCGGGGAGCTGTTTTTT. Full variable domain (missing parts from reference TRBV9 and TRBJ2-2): DSGVTQTPKHLITATGQRVTLRCSPRSGDLSVYWYQQSLDQGLQFLIQYYNGEERAKGNILERFSAQQFPDLHSELNLSSLELGDSALYFCASSSQSGRAKKYTGELFFGEGSRLTVL.

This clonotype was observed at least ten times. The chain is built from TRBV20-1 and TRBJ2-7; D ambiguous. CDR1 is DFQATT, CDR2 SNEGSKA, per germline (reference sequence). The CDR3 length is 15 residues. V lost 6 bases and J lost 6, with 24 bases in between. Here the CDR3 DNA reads TGCAGTGCCACTCCTCTGGACCCCTATGCAGCCGAGCAGTACTTC. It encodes CSATPLDPYAAEQYF.

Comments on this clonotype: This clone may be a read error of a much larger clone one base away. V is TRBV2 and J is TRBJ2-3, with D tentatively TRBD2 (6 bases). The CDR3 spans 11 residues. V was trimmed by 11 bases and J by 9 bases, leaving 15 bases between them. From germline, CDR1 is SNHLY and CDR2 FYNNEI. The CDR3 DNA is TGTGCCGGCGGTAGCGGAGGCACGCAGTATTTT. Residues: CAGGSGGTQYF.

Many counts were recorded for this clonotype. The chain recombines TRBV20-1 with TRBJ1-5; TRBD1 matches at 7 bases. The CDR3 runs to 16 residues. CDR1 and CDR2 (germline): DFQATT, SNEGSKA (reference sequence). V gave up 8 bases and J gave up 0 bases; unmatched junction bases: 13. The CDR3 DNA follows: TGCAGTCTCGCTGGTACAGGGGCTTATAGCAATCAGCCCCAGCATTTT. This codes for CSLAGTGAYSNQPQHF.

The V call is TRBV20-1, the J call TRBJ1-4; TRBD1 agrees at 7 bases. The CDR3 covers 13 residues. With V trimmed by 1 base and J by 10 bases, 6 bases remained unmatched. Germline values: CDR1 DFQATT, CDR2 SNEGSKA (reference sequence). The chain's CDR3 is CSARGTGSGKLFF. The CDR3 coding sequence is TGCAGTGCTAGAGGGACAGGCTCTGGAAAACTGTTTTTT.

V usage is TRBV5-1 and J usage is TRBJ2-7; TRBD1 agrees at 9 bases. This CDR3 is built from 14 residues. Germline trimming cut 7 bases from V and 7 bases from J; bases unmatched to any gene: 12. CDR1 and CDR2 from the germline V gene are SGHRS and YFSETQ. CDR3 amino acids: CASHPPGQGVEQYF. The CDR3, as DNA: TGCGCCAGCCACCCCCCGGGACAGGGTGTAGAGCAGTACTTC.

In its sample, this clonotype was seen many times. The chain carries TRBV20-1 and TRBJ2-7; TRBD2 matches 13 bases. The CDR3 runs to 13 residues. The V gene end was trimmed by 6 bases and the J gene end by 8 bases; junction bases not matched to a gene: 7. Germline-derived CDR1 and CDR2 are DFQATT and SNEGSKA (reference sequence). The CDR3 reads CSARLAGGTQQYF. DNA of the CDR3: TGCAGTGCGAGACTAGCGGGAGGTACCCAGCAGTACTTC.

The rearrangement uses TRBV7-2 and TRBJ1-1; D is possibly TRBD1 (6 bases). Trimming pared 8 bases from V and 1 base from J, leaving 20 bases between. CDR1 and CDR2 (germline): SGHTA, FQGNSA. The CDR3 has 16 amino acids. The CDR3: CASQGTLGTSNTEAFF. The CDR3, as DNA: TGTGCCAGCCAGGGGACTCTGGGGACTTCGAACACTGAAGCTTTCTTT. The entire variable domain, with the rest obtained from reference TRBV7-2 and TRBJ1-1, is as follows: GAGVSQSPSNKVTEKGKDVELRCDPISGHTALYWYRQSLGQGLEFLIYFQGNSAPDKSGLPSDRFSAERTGGSVSTLTIQRTQQEDSAVYLCASQGTLGTSNTEAFFGQGTRLTVV.

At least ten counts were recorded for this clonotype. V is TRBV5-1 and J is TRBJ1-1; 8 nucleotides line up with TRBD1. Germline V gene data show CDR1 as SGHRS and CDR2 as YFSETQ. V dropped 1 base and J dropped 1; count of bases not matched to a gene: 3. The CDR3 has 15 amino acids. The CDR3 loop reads CASSLTTGANTEAFF. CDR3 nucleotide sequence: TGCGCCAGCAGCTTGACGACAGGGGCGAACACTGAAGCTTTCTTT.

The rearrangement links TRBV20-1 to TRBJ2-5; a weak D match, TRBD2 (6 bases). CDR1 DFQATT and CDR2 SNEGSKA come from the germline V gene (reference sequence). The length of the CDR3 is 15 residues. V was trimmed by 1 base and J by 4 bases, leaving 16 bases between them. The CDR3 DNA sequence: TGCAGTGCTAGAGCGGGAGACGAGAGTGGAGAGACCCAGTACTTC. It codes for CSARAGDESGETQYF.

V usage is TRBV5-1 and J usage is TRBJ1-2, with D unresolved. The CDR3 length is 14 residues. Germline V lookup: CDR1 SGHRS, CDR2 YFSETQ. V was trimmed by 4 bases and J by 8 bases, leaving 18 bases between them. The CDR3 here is CASSRPDPGSGYTF. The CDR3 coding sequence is TGCGCCAGCAGCCGACCCGACCCGGGCAGCGGCTACACCTTC.

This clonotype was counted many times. CDR3 loop: CASSYDRGPTEAFF. The CDR3 DNA follows: TGCGCCAGCAGCTATGACAGGGGCCCCACTGAAGCTTTCTTT. V is TRBV5-1 and J is TRBJ1-1; 8 bases are a match to TRBD1. V dropped 3 bases and J dropped 4; count of bases not matched to a gene: 5. Germline CDR1 reads SGHRS; CDR2 reads YFSETQ. The CDR3 contains 14 residues.

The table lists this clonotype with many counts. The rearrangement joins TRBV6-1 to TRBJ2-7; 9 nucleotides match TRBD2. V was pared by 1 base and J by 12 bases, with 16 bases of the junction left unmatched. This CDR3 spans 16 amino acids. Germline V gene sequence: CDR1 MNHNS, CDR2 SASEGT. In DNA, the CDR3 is TGTGCCAGCAGTGAAGAGGCGGGAGGGCCCTACGAGGAGGGGTACTTC. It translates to CASSEEAGGPYEEGYF.

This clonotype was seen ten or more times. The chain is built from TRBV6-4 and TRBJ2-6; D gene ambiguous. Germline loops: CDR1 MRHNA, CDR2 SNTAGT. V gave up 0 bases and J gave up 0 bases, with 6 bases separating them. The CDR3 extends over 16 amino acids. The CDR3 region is CASSDSSSSGANVLTF. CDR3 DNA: TGTGCCAGCAGTGACTCTAGCTCCTCTGGGGCCAACGTCCTGACTTTC.